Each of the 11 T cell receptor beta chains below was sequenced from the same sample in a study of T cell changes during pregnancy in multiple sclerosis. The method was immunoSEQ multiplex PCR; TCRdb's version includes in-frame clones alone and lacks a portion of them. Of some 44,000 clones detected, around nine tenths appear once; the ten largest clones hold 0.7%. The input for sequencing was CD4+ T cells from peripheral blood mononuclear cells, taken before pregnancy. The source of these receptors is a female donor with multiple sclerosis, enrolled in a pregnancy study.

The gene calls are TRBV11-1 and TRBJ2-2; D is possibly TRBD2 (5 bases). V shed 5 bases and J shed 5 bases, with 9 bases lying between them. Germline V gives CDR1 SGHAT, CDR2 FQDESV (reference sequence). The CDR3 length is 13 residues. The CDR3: CASSPRGTGELFF. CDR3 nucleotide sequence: TGTGCCAGCAGCCCCCGGGGAACCGGGGAGCTGTTTTTT.

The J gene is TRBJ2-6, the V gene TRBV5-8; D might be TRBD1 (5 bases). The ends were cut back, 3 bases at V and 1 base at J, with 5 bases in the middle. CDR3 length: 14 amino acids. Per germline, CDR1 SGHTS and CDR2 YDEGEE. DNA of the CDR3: TGTGCCAGCAGCTCAGGGTCTGGGGCCAACGTCCTGACTTTC. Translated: CASSSGSGANVLTF.

CDR3 protein: CASSPHDGGNTGELFF. For the CDR3, the DNA is TGTGCCAGCAGCCCCCACGACGGGGGGAACACCGGGGAGCTGTTTTTT. The chain is built from TRBV9 and TRBJ2-2; D is perhaps TRBD2 (6 bases). The germline gives CDR1 SGDLS, CDR2 YYNGEE. V gave up 4 bases and J gave up 1 base, with 14 bases separating them. The CDR3 loop spans 16 amino acids.

In DNA form, the CDR3 reads TGTGCCAGCAGCGCACGGGACTCTTTCAATGAGCAGTTCTTC. Its protein product is CASSARDSFNEQFF. This rearrangement joins TRBV9 to TRBJ2-1; D is perhaps TRBD2 (6 bases). The CDR3 sequence is 14 residues long. V lost 3 bases and J lost 6, with 13 bases in between. Germline V gene data show CDR1 as SGDLS and CDR2 as YYNGEE.

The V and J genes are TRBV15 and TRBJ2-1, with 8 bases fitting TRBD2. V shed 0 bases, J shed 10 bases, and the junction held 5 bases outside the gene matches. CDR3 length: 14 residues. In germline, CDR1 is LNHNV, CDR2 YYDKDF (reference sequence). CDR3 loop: CATSRDSGGREQFF. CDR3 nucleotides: TGTGCCACCAGCAGAGATTCGGGGGGGAGAGAGCAGTTCTTC.

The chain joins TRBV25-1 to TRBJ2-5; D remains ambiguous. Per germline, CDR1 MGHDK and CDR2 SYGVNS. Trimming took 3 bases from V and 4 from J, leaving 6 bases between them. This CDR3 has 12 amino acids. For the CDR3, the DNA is TGTGCCAGCAGTGATCAGGTAGAGACCCAGTACTTC. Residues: CASSDQVETQYF. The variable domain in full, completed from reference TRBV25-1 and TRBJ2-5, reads EADIYQTPRYLVIGTGKKITLECSQTMGHDKMYWYQQDPGMELHLIHYSYGVNSTEKGDLSSESTVSRIRTEHFPLTLESARPSHTSQYLCASSDQVETQYFGPGTRLLVL.

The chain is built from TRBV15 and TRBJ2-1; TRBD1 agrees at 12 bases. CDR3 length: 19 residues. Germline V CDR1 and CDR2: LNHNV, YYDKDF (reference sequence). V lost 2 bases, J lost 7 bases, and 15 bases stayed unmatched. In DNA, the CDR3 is TGTGCCACCAGCAGACTGGGACAGGGGGCTAGGGTAAGGTTGAATGAGCAGTTCTTC. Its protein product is CATSRLGQGARVRLNEQFF.

The CDR3 nucleotides read TGTGCCAGCAGCGTAGGAACGGTTGCCTACGAGCAGTACTTC. Residues: CASSVGTVAYEQYF. This chain links TRBV9 with TRBJ2-7; D not resolved. The CDR3 totals 14 residues. The V and J ends lost 0 bases and 2 bases respectively, with 9 bases between them. Germline CDR1 and CDR2: SGDLS and YYNGEE.

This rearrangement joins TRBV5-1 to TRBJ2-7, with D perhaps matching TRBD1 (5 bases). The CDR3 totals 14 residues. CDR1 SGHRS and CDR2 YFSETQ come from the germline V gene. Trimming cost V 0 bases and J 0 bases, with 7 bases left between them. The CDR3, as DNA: TGCGCCAGCAGCTTGGCAGGGTCCTCCTACGAGCAGTACTTC. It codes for CASSLAGSSYEQYF.

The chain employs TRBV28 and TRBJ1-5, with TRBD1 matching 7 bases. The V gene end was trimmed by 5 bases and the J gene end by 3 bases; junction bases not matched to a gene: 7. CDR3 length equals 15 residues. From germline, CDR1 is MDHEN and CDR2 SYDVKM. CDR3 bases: TGTGCCAGCAGTCAACAGGGGCCTTTCAATCAGCCCCAGCATTTT. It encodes CASSQQGPFNQPQHF. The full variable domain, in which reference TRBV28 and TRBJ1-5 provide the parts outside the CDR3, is DVKVTQSSRYLVKRTGEKVFLECVQDMDHENMFWYRQDPGLGLRLIYFSYDVKMKEKGDIPEGYSVSREKKERFSLILESASTNQTSMYLCASSQQGPFNQPQHFGDGTRLSIL.

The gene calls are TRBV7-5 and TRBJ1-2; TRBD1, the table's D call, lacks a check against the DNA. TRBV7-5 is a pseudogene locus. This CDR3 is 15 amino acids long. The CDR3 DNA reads TGTGTCAGAAGCTCCCCGACAGGGGGCCTGTTCGGCTACACCTTC. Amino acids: CVRSSPTGGLFGYTF.